A single sample gave rise to the 6 T cell receptor beta chains below, sequenced in a study of shared clonotypes between healthy human individuals. Measured with immunoSEQ multiplex PCR; TCRdb has only the in-frame clones, and not every one. The sample has about 1.1 million clones; 75% to 85% are singletons. The sample comprised memory CD4+ T cells from PBMCs. The subset denotes: CD45RA-negative fraction. The receptors shown here come from a man in his late teens or twenties in good health. Some clones in this sample may be carry-over from other donors' samples.

This clone was recorded a few times. V is TRBV10-2 and J is TRBJ1-4; D is undetermined. Germline lookup yields CDR1 WSHSY and CDR2 SAAADI. The CDR3 runs to 13 residues. V was cut by 2 bases and J by 4 bases, with 5 bases left in between. CDR3 amino acids: CASSEDNNEKLFF. The CDR3 DNA is TGCGCCAGCAGTGAGGACAATAATGAAAAACTGTTTTTT.

CDR3 coding DNA: TGTGCCAGCAGCTTGTCAGGGCAGCAGTACTTC. Amino acids: CASSLSGQQYF. The chain has TRBV7-2 and TRBJ2-7, with D tentatively TRBD1 (5 bases). This CDR3 has 11 residues. V was pared by 3 bases and J by 8 bases, with 8 bases between. Germline loops: CDR1 SGHTA, CDR2 FQGNSA.

The gene calls are TRBV7-3 and TRBJ2-7; D possibly corresponds to TRBD2 (6 bases). The CDR3 totals 14 residues. Trimming removed 2 bases from V and 5 bases from J, with 13 bases in between. The germline CDR1 and CDR2 sequences are SGHTA and FQGTGA. The CDR3 DNA is TGTGCCAGCAGCTTATATCCGGGGGATGACGAGCAGTACTTC. Encoded protein: CASSLYPGDDEQYF.

The genes are TRBV13 and TRBJ2-7; 8 bases are a match to TRBD2. The CDR3 consists of 15 residues. Germline V gives CDR1 PRHDT, CDR2 FYEKMQ (reference sequence). V shed 3 bases and J 2 bases; nucleotides not matched to a gene: 6. The CDR3 sequence is CASSFFREGTYEQYF. The CDR3 DNA sequence: TGTGCCAGCAGCTTTTTCCGGGAGGGAACCTACGAGCAGTACTTC.

Here the CDR3 DNA reads TGTGCCACCAGCAGAGATCGGGCAGGGGATTATGGCTACACCTTC. Translating it yields CATSRDRAGDYGYTF. This sequence joins TRBV15 and TRBJ1-2, with D possibly TRBD1 on 6 matching bases. Trimming removed 0 bases at V and 5 bases at J, with 13 bases between. This CDR3 is built from 15 residues. In germline, CDR1 is LNHNV, CDR2 YYDKDF (reference sequence).

V usage is TRBV6-5 and J usage is TRBJ2-1; TRBD1 matches at 7 bases. Germline-derived CDR1 and CDR2 are MNHEY and SVGAGI. CDR3 size: 14 residues. Trimming took 4 bases from V and 3 from J; bases not matched to a gene: 3. The CDR3 bases are TGTGCCAGCAGTTTCGGACAGGTCTACAATGAGCAGTTCTTC. Its protein product is CASSFGQVYNEQFF.